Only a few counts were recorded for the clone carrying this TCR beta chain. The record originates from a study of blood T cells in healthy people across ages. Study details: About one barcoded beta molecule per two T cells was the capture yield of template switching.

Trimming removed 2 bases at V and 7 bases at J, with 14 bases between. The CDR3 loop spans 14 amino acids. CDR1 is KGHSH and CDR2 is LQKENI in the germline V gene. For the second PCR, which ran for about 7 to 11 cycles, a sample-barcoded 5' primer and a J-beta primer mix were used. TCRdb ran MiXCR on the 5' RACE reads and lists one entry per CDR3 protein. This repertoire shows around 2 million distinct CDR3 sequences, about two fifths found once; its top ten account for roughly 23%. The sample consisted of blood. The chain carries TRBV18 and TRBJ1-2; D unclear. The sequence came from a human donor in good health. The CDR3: CASSPETYMGGYTF. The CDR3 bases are TGTGCCAGCTCACCAGAGACCTACATGGGTGGCTACACCTTC. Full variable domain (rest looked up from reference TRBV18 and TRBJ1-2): NAGVMQNPRHLVRRRGQEARLRCSPMKGHSHVYWYRQLPEEGLKFMVYLQKENIIDESGMPKERFSAEFPKEGPSILRIQQVVRGDSAAYFCASSPETYMGGYTFGSGTRLTVV.